The present T cell receptor beta chain was sequenced within a study of T cells in Graves' hyperthyroidism and ophthalmopathy. Turning to the study itself: Peripheral blood draws took place at initial diagnosis, ahead of any treatment.

This clonotype was found a few times. Orbital computed tomography, thyroid ultrasound, serum thyroxine and TRAb, and clinical symptoms together informed the diagnoses. Regions amplified from RNA transcripts were the TCR beta CDR3 regions. The TCR CDR3 first-round RT-PCR relied on the HTBI primer set. TCRdb fed the multiplex PCR reads into MiXCR, producing one record per CDR3 protein. This table holds about 680,000 distinct CDR3 sequences, over 35% found once. The material sequenced was blood. The receptor's source is a woman in her thirties or forties with Graves' hyperthyroidism.

In DNA form, the CDR3 reads TGTGCCAGCAGTGGTACAGGGGGAAGTCAGCCCCAGCATTTT. It encodes CASSGTGGSQPQHF. The V call is TRBV12-3 or TRBV12-4, the J call TRBJ1-5; 8 nucleotides agree with TRBD1. The J segment lost 6 bases and the V segment lost 5 bases, leaving 6 bases of the junction unmatched. There are 14 residues in the CDR3.